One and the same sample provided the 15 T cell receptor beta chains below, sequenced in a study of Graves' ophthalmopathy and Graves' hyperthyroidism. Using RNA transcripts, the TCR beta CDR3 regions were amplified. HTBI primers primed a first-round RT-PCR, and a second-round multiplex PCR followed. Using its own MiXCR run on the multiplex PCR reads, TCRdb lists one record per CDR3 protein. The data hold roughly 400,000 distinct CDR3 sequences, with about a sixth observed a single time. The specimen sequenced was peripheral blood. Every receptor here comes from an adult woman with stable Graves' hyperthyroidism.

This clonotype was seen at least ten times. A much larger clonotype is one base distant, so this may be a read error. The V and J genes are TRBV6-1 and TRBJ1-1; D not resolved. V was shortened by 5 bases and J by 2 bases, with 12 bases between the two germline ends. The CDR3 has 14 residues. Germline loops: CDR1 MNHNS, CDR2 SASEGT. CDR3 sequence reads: CASSRVESNTEAFF. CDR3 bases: TGTGCCAGCAGTCGGGTAGAGAGTAACACTGAAGCTTTCTTT.

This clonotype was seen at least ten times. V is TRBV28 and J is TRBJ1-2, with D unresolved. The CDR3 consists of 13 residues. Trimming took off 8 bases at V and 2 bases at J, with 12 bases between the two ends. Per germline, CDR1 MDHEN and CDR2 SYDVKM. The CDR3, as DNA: TGTGCCAGCGGCGGAGGGCGGAACTATGGCTACACCTTC. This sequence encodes CASGGGRNYGYTF.

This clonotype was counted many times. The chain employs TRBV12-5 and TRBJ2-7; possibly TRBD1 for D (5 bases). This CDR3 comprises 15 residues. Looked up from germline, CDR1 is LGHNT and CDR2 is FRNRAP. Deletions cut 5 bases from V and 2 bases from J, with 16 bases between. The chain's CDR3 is CASGTVGAGTYEQYF. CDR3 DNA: TGTGCTAGTGGTACAGTTGGGGCAGGGACCTACGAGCAGTACTTC.

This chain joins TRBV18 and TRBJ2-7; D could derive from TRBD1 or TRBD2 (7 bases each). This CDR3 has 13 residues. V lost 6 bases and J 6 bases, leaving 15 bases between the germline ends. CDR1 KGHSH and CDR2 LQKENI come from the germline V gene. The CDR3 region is CASSSQGGSEQYF. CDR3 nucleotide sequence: TGTGCCAGCTCCTCCCAGGGGGGGAGCGAGCAGTACTTC.

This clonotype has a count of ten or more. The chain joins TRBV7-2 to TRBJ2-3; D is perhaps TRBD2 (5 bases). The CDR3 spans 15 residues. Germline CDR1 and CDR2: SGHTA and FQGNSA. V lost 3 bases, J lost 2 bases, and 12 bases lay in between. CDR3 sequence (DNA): TGTGCCAGCAGCTTCAGGACTGGGGACACAGATACGCAGTATTTT. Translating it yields CASSFRTGDTDTQYF. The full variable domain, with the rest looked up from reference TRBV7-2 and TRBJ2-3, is GAGVSQSPSNKVTEKGKDVELRCDPISGHTALYWYRQSLGQGLEFLIYFQGNSAPDKSGLPSDRFSAERTGGSVSTLTIQRTQQEDSAVYLCASSFRTGDTDTQYFGPGTRLTVL.

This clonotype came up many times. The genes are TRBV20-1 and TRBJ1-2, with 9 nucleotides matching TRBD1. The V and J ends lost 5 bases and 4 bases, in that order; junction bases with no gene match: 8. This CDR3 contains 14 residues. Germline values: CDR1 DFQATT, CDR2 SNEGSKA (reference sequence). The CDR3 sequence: CSAWTGAGTYGYTF. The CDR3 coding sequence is TGCAGTGCTTGGACAGGGGCAGGGACCTATGGCTACACCTTC.

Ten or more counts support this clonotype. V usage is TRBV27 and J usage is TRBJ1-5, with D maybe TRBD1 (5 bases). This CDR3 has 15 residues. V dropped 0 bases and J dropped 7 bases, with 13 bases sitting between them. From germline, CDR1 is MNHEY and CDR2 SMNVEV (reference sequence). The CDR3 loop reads CASSLSYGAQQPQHF. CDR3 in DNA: TGTGCCAGCAGTTTATCGTACGGGGCACAACAGCCCCAGCATTTT.

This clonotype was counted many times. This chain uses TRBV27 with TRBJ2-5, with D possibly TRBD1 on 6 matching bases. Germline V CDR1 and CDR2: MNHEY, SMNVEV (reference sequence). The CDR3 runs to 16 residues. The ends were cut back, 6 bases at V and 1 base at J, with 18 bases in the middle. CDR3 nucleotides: TGTGCCAGCAGCTATGGGGACAACACCATCCAAGAGACCCAGTACTTC. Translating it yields CASSYGDNTIQETQYF.

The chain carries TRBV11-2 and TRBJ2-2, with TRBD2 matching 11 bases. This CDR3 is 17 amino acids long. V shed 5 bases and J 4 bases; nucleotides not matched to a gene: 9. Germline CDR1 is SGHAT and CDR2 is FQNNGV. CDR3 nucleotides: TGTGCCAGCAGCCGTCTTAGCGGGAGGGCGGGCACCGGGGAGCTGTTTTTT. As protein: CASSRLSGRAGTGELFF.

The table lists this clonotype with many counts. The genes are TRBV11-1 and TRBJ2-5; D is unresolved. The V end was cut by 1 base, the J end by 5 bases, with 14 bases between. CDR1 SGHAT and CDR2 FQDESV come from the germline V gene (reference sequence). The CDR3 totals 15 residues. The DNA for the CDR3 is TGTGCCAGCAGCTTAGATTGGGGTAGTCACGAGACCCAGTACTTC. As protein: CASSLDWGSHETQYF. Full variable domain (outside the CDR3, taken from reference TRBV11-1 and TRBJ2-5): EAEVAQSPRYKITEKSQAVAFWCDPISGHATLYWYRQILGQGPELLVQFQDESVVDDSQLPKDRFSAERLKGVDSTLKIQPAELGDSAMYLCASSLDWGSHETQYFGPGTRLLVL.

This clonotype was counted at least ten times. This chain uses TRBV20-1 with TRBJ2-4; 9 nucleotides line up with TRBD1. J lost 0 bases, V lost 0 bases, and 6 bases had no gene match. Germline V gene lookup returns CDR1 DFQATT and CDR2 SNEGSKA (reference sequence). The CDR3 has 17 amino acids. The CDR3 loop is CSARERTGVLAKNIQYF. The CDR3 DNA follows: TGCAGTGCTAGAGAACGGACAGGGGTCTTAGCCAAAAACATTCAGTACTTC.

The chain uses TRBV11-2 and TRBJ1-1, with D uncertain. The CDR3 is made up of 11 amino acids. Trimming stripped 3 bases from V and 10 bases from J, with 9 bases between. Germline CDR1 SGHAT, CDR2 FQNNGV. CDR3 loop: CASSFRDRAFF. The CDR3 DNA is TGTGCCAGCAGCTTTCGGGATCGAGCTTTCTTT.

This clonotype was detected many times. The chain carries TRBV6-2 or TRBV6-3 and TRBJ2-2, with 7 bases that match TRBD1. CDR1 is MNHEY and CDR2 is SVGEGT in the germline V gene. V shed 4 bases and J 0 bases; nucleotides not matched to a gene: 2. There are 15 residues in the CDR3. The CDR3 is CASSFQGANTGELFF. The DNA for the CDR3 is TGTGCCAGCAGTTTCCAGGGGGCGAACACCGGGGAGCTGTTTTTT.

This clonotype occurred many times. The CDR3 protein is CATRDGLNTEAFF. As DNA, the CDR3 is TGCGCCACCCGGGATGGACTGAACACTGAAGCTTTCTTT. J is TRBJ1-1 and V is TRBV10-2; no clear D gene. Germline V gives CDR1 WSHSY, CDR2 SAAADI. Between the trimmed V and J ends, which lost 10 bases and 0 bases, there was a span of 12 bases. The CDR3 runs to 13 residues.

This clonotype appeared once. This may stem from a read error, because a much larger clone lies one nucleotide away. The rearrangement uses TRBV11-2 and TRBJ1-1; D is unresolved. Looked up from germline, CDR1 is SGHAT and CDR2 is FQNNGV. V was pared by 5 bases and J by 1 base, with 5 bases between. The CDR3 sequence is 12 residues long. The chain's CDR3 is CASSNPNTEAFF. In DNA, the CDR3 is TGTGCCAGCAGCAACCCGAACACTGAAGCTTTCTTT.